This entry concerns a single T cell receptor beta chain. This entry belongs to a study of CD8+ T cells in alopecia areata. The CDR3 is made up of 14 amino acids. The germline CDR1 and CDR2 sequences are MNHEY and SMNVEV (reference sequence). Trimming took off 5 bases at V and 2 bases at J, with 13 bases between the two ends. The treatment was: oral pan-JAK inhibitor, 5-10 mg twice daily. cDNA prepared by RNA extraction and subsequent reverse transcription served as the template for sequencing. The assay was immunoSEQ multiplex PCR, and TCRdb's table has in-frame clones only and misses some. This repertoire shows roughly 190,000 clones, roughly 60% found once; its top ten account for over 1%.

This TCR was recovered from a human donor with alopecia areata. Sequenced material: CD4+ T cells sorted from blood, taken at week 24, from a patient treated with tofacitinib. V gene TRBV27 combines with J gene TRBJ2-7; perhaps TRBD1 as D (6 bases). Here the CDR3 reads CASSTTGTTYEQYF. As DNA, the CDR3 is TGTGCCAGCAGTACCACCGGGACAACCTACGAGCAGTACTTC.